These 9 T cell receptor beta chains were sequenced from one sample in a study of cytomegalovirus exposure and HLA in healthy donors. Researchers ran the PCR with 60 Vbeta and 13 Jbeta primers. Generated by immunoSEQ multiplex PCR, the TCRdb table keeps only in-frame clones and is missing some. This sample has about 250,000 clones, with more than 70% found just once. Sequences were obtained from PBMCs. The receptors stem from a boy younger than 18 in good health and CMV-seronegative.

The genes are TRBV6-6 and TRBJ2-7; 11 bases line up with TRBD1. The CDR3 covers 16 residues. V lost 2 bases, J lost 4 bases, and 7 bases stayed unmatched. Germline V lookup: CDR1 MNHNY, CDR2 SVGAGI (reference sequence). CDR3 DNA: TGTGCCAGCAGTTACCCATGGGGGACAGGGGGGTACGAGCAGTACTTC. This sequence encodes CASSYPWGTGGYEQYF.

This clone appeared a single time. In nucleotides, the CDR3 is TGCGCCAGCAGCTCCTCCGGGGACATTCCTAGCAATCAGCCCCAGCATTTT. Amino acids: CASSSSGDIPSNQPQHF. V gene TRBV5-1 combines with J gene TRBJ1-5, with D perhaps TRBD1 (6 bases). Trimming left V 3 bases short and J 0 bases short, with 16 bases between. Germline V gene lookup returns CDR1 SGHRS and CDR2 YFSETQ. The CDR3 contains 17 residues.

The chain couples TRBV5-4 to TRBJ2-7; 9 nucleotides match TRBD2. CDR1 is SGHNT and CDR2 is YYREEE in the germline V gene (reference sequence). Trimming at V came to 6 bases and at J to 4 bases, leaving 11 bases not matched to a gene. The CDR3 length is 15 residues. In DNA form, the CDR3 reads TGTGCCAGCAAGCGCGGGGGGGAAGGTTGGTACGAGCAGTACTTC. Protein: CASKRGGEGWYEQYF.

In this sample, this clone turned up once. The chain recombines TRBV5-6 with TRBJ2-3; D remains unclear. From germline, CDR1 is SGHDT and CDR2 YYEEEE. This CDR3 comprises 17 residues. Trimming cost V 0 bases and J 6 bases, with 20 bases left between them. In DNA form, the CDR3 reads TGTGCCAGCAGCTTGGAAATGTCGGCGGCCTCAAGGGATACGCAGTATTTT. It is translated as CASSLEMSAASRDTQYF.

A single count supports this clone. The chain has TRBV7-2 and TRBJ1-1; D is possibly TRBD1 (5 bases). This CDR3 has 14 amino acids. Germline-derived CDR1 and CDR2 are SGHTA and FQGNSA. V lost 4 bases and J lost 7, with 16 bases in between. The chain's CDR3 is CASSSRAGLGEAFF. The CDR3 DNA sequence: TGTGCCAGCAGCTCCCGTGCAGGGTTAGGTGAAGCTTTCTTT. The variable domain in full, completed from reference TRBV7-2 and TRBJ1-1, reads GAGVSQSPSNKVTEKGKDVELRCDPISGHTALYWYRQSLGQGLEFLIYFQGNSAPDKSGLPSDRFSAERTGGSVSTLTIQRTQQEDSAVYLCASSSRAGLGEAFFGQGTRLTVV.

V is TRBV6-5 and J is TRBJ1-1; D possibly corresponds to TRBD1 (6 bases). The germline V and J ends were trimmed by 0 bases and 6 bases, with 11 bases remaining between them. The V gene's germline CDR1 is MNHEY and CDR2 SVGAGI. CDR3 length equals 14 residues. The CDR3 sequence is CASSYSGGGPEAFF. CDR3 in DNA: TGTGCCAGCAGTTACTCCGGGGGGGGGCCTGAAGCTTTCTTT.

The chain couples TRBV30 to TRBJ1-6; no clear D. Trimming left V 1 base short and J 6 bases short, with 10 bases between. Germline V CDR1 and CDR2: GTSNPN, SVGIG (reference sequence). CDR3 length: 14 amino acids. CDR3 nucleotides: TGTGCCTGGAGTGATACAGCGGGTAATTCACCCCTCCACTTT. Protein sequence: CAWSDTAGNSPLHF.

CDR3 residues: CASSPRLNSGNTIYF. In nucleotides, the CDR3 is TGTGCCAGCAGCCCACGACTTAACTCTGGAAACACCATATATTTT. The V call is TRBV11-3, the J call TRBJ1-3; no reliable D call. Trimming cost V 5 bases and J 0 bases, with 11 bases left between them. The V gene's germline CDR1 is SGHNT and CDR2 YENEEA. The CDR3 extends over 15 amino acids.

The chain is built from TRBV2 and TRBJ2-7, with D possibly TRBD2 on 5 matching bases. Trimming removed 2 bases from V and 2 bases from J, with 10 bases in between. This CDR3 comprises 14 residues. Per germline, CDR1 SNHLY and CDR2 FYNNEI. CDR3 nucleotide sequence: TGTGCCAGCAGTGAATGGGGAGTTCCCTACGAGCAGTACTTC. It translates to CASSEWGVPYEQYF.